The 4 T cell receptor beta chains below come from one sample, sequenced in a study of T cell repertoires in cytomegalovirus infection. The antigens of these receptors remain unknown. TCRdb used MiXCR to reprocess the reads, holding one entry per CDR3 protein. The sample holds around 750,000 distinct CDR3 sequences, about 30% seen once. This material consisted of cultured CD8+ T cells from PBMCs, taken from culture after CMV antigen stimulation. Receptors originate from a human donor in good health (CMV status not recorded). Some clones in this sample may be carry-over from other donors' samples.

This clonotype was seen only a few times. For the CDR3, the DNA is TGTGCCAGCAGCTTTCCCCGTGAGGATCCAGGGGTCCCTGGAAACACCATATATTTT. This translates into CASSFPREDPGVPGNTIYF. V and J are TRBV7-9 and TRBJ1-3; D possibly corresponds to TRBD1 (6 bases). Germline CDR1 is SEHNR and CDR2 is FQNEAQ (reference sequence). V gave up 3 bases and J gave up 2 bases, with 23 bases separating them. This CDR3 is built from 19 residues.

The chain uses TRBV2 and TRBJ2-7; D gene ambiguous. V lost 0 bases, J lost 5 bases, and 5 bases lay in between. The CDR3 is 12 amino acids. Germline V gene data show CDR1 as SNHLY and CDR2 as FYNNEI. CDR3 in amino acids: CASSEALDEQYF. The CDR3, as DNA: TGTGCCAGCAGTGAAGCGCTAGACGAGCAGTACTTC.

Comments on this clonotype: No conserved phenylalanine or tryptophan is present at the end of the CDR3, so a read error is the likely explanation. V usage is TRBV10-3 and J usage is TRBJ1-2; 7 bases line up with TRBD1. This CDR3 has 13 amino acids. CDR1 and CDR2 (germline): ENHRY, SYGVKD. Trimming cost V 6 bases and J 3 bases; bases outside gene matches: 4. The DNA for the CDR3 is TGTGCCATCAGAGACAGGGCCCACTATGGCTACACCTCC. Translating it yields CAIRDRAHYGYTS.

V gene TRBV27 combines with J gene TRBJ2-7; 12 nucleotides match TRBD1. This CDR3 comprises 22 residues. The V segment lost 0 bases and the J segment 5 bases; nucleotides outside the gene matches: 23. Germline V gene sequence: CDR1 MNHEY, CDR2 SMNVEV (reference sequence). The CDR3 DNA sequence: TGTGCCAGCAGTTTATCGTTTTCGATCTCTTATCGCCGGGACAGGGGGCTGGACGAGCAGTACTTC. Amino acid sequence: CASSLSFSISYRRDRGLDEQYF.